A selection of T cell receptor beta chains follows, all from one sample in a study of cytomegalovirus exposure and HLA in healthy donors. Method: immunoSEQ multiplex PCR; TCRdb's copy keeps in-frame clones and lacks some. Of 200,000 to 250,000 clones listed, approximately 79% are singletons. The sequencing input was PBMCs. All receptors derive from a man in his forties or fifties in good health and CMV-seronegative. Each CDR3 is given with its conserved first and last residue. The order of the fields is D gene, clone size, J gene, V gene, CDR3 DNA, CDR3 protein. The D gene is left open where the match is weak. Only part of the rows carry a size: once, few, many, or a class if the clone is expanded.

NA NA TRBJ1-2 TRBV11-2 TGTGCCAGCAGCTTAGTTGTAGGGGTCATATATGGCTACACCTTC CASSLVVGVIYGYTF
TRBD2 few TRBJ2-5 TRBV2 TGTGCCAGCAGCACACTAGCGGGAGTGGAGACCCAGTACTTC CASSTLAGVETQYF
TRBD1 NA TRBJ1-2 TRBV19 TGTGCCAGTAGGGGGACAGCTAACTATGGCTACACCTTC CASRGTANYGYTF
NA NA TRBJ2-5 TRBV2 TGTGGCAGCAAGGAACTCATGAGGCCAAAGTACCAAGAGACCCAGTACTTC CGSKELMRPKYQETQYF
TRBD1 NA TRBJ1-2 TRBV4-1 TGCGCCAGCAGCCAGAGTACGGGACAGAATAGATATGGCTACACCTTC CASSQSTGQNRYGYTF
NA NA TRBJ2-7 TRBV2 TGTGCCAGCAGAGAGACAGGGAGGAACCACGAGCAGTACTTC CASRETGRNHEQYF
TRBD2 NA TRBJ2-2 TRBV7-9 TGTTCCAGCAGCCCTCGACTAGCGGATAAAACCGGGGAGCTGTTTTTT CSSSPRLADKTGELFF
TRBD1 NA TRBJ2-7 TRBV7-8 TGTGCCAGCAGCTTAGAGGGAACTACAGGGGGCTTCTCCTACGAGCAGTACTTC CASSLEGTTGGFSYEQYF
NA NA TRBJ2-7 TRBV6-5 TGTGCCAGCAGTCCCCCCAAGGGGGCCTACGAGCAGTACTTC CASSPPKGAYEQYF
NA NA TRBJ2-7 TRBV7-9 TGTGCCAGCAGCTCATCGTGGGACTCCTCCTACGAGCAGTACTTC CASSSSWDSSYEQYF
TRBD2 NA TRBJ2-2 TRBV5-1 TGCGCCAGCAGCCCTGGGACTAGCGGGACGGGGAACACCGGGGAGCTGTTTTTT CASSPGTSGTGNTGELFF
NA NA TRBJ1-5 TRBV25-1 TGTGCCAGCAGTGAATCAGGGAGCAATCAGCCCCAGCATTTT CASSESGSNQPQHF
NA NA TRBJ2-1 TRBV10-3 TGTGCCATCAGCCAGGGTAATGAGCAGTTCTTC CAISQGNEQFF
NA NA TRBJ2-3 TRBV6-6 TGTGCCAGCAGTTACTCATGGGGCGATACGCAGTATTTT CASSYSWGDTQYF
NA NA TRBJ1-5 TRBV16 TGTGCCAGCAGCCAATATAATCCTCGGGTACGCAATCAGCCCCAGCATTTT CASSQYNPRVRNQPQHF
NA NA TRBJ1-1 TRBV30 TGTGCCTGGAGCGATACATCCCGGGGCACTGAAGCTTTCTTT CAWSDTSRGTEAFF
NA NA TRBJ2-3 TRBV28 TGTGCCAGCAGTTTAGGTGCTTGGGGCTCGGGCACAGATACGCAGTATTTT CASSLGAWGSGTDTQYF
NA NA TRBJ1-5 TRBV2 TGTGCCAGCAGTTTCCGGAGGGATCAGCCCCAGCATTTT CASSFRRDQPQHF
NA NA TRBJ2-2 TRBV7-2 TGTGCCAGCAGCTTAGTTCGTAGCAGGGCCTTGAACACCGGGGAGCTGTTTTTT CASSLVRSRALNTGELFF
NA NA TRBJ2-1 TRBV11-2 TGTGCCAGCAGCCCCGGGTGGAACAATGAGCAGTTCTTC CASSPGWNNEQFF
NA NA TRBJ2-7 TRBV10-3 TGTGCCATCAGTGAGTCGGGCGGGCGATCCTACGAGCAGTACTTC CAISESGGRSYEQYF
TRBD2 NA TRBJ2-7 TRBV18 TGTGCCAGCTCACCCGGCGGGAGTTTGATTCAGGCCGAGCAGTACTTC CASSPGGSLIQAEQYF
NA NA TRBJ1-1 TRBV13 TGTGCCAGCAGCTCCATGAGGGCGGTACGAGCTTTCTTT CASSSMRAVRAFF
NA NA TRBJ2-1 TRBV25-1 TGTGCCAGCAGTGATCGGGACTACAATGAGCAGTTCTTC CASSDRDYNEQFF
NA once TRBJ1-2 TRBV5-8 TGTGCCAGCAGCTTCGGACTGACGTATGGCTACACCTTC CASSFGLTYGYTF
TRBD2 few TRBJ2-5 TRBV5-1 TGCGCCAGCAGCTTGGTAACGGGAGGGCCTTTGGAGACCCAGTACTTC CASSLVTGGPLETQYF
NA NA TRBJ1-1 TRBV7-9 TGTGCCAGCAGCTTGTCTGCGGCGTCTGGTGAAGCTTTCTTT CASSLSAASGEAFF
TRBD2 NA TRBJ2-5 TRBV10-3 TGTGCCATCAGTGCTCGACTAGCGGGAGAACTTGTTGGGGAGACCCAGTACTTC CAISARLAGELVGETQYF
TRBD2 once TRBJ2-3 TRBV9 TGTGCCAGCAGTGTGACTAGCGGGAGTACAGATACGCAGTATTTT CASSVTSGSTDTQYF
NA NA TRBJ2-1 TRBV5-1 TGCGCCAGCAGCTTAGGGCTAGCGGAAGGGGGCAATGAGCAGTTCTTC CASSLGLAEGGNEQFF
TRBD1 NA TRBJ1-5 TRBV27 TGTGCCAGCAGTTCACGCCCCCCTACAGGGACAGGGGCGGTACGGCCCCAGCATTTT CASSSRPPTGTGAVRPQHF
TRBD1 NA TRBJ2-3 TRBV7-3 TGTGCCAGCAGCTTAACAGGGGGCTTTGGCGCAGATACGCAATATTTT CASSLTGGFGADTQYF
TRBD2 few TRBJ2-3 TRBV5-1 TGCGCCAGCAGCTTGGGTCCTAGCGGGAGGGCCGGAGATACGCAGTATTTT CASSLGPSGRAGDTQYF
NA NA TRBJ1-2 TRBV28 TGTGCCAGCAGTTTATCAGCGGATAACTATGGCTACACCTTC CASSLSADNYGYTF
TRBD1 few TRBJ2-7 TRBV9 TGTGCCAGCAGCGGGACCGGGACAGGGAATCGCGAGCAGTACTTC CASSGTGTGNREQYF
NA NA TRBJ2-1 TRBV7-6 TGTGCCAGCAGTTTCCAGGCTTACAATGAGCAGTTCTTC CASSFQAYNEQFF
NA NA TRBJ2-1 TRBV11-2 TGTGCCAGCAGCTTAGCCGGGGGTAGGGAGCAGTTCTTC CASSLAGGREQFF
TRBD2 once TRBJ2-2 TRBV30 TGTGCCTGGAGTGGGCTAGCGGGAGTATCCGGGGAGCTGTTTTTT CAWSGLAGVSGELFF
NA NA TRBJ1-2 TRBV6-5 TGTGCCAGCAGTTACTCGATGGAACAGGACTATGGCTACACCTTT CASSYSMEQDYGYTF
NA NA TRBJ2-2 TRBV19 TGTGCCAGTAGCCTTGTCGGCGGCCCGAACACCGGGGAGCTGTTTTTT CASSLVGGPNTGELFF